What follows is one T cell receptor beta chain and its context. The data originate from a study of cytomegalovirus exposure and HLA in healthy donors. Primers included in the PCR were 60 Vbeta and 13 Jbeta primers. The protocol was immunoSEQ multiplex PCR, while the TCRdb copy is restricted to in-frame clones and leaves out a portion. Found here are 180,000 or so clones; the top ten clones hold approximately 0.72%. The CDR3 sequence is 10 residues long. Germline lookup yields CDR1 GTSNPN and CDR2 SVGIG (reference sequence). This receptor was taken from a woman aged 18-30 years in good health and CMV-seropositive. The specimen was PBMCs. The chain links TRBV30 to TRBJ1-1; D gene ambiguous. CDR3 amino acids: CQGGNTEAFF. In DNA form, the CDR3 reads TGTCAAGGCGGGAACACTGAAGCTTTCTTT.